Detailed here is one TCR beta chain. Per the original data handling: How many nucleated cells were present was estimated from reference gene primer amplification. The method was immunoSEQ multiplex PCR; TCRdb's version includes in-frame clones alone and lacks a portion of them. Clone size and the V and J calls come from that table; the DNA yielded D and trimming. This table holds under 300,000 clones, roughly 88% found once. V was pared by 0 bases and J by 10 bases, with 6 bases of the junction left unmatched. Germline CDR1 ENHRY, CDR2 SYGVKD. The CDR3 totals 15 residues. These data originate in a study of blood T cell repertoires in COVID-19. On the study more broadly: Acute-phase and convalescent COVID-19 samples originated in the United States, Italy and Spain. PBMCs, B-cell-depleted T cells, or T cells provided the cDNA or gDNA that made up the material.

The chain is built from TRBV10-3 and TRBJ2-3, with TRBD2 matching over 11 bases. This TCR was recovered from a woman aged 40 to 55 who had recovered from COVID-19. Material for sequencing was peripheral blood. The CDR3 DNA sequence: TGTGCCATCAGTGAGTCGACTAGCGGGACGTCGCCGCAGTATTTT. Translation gives CAISESTSGTSPQYF.